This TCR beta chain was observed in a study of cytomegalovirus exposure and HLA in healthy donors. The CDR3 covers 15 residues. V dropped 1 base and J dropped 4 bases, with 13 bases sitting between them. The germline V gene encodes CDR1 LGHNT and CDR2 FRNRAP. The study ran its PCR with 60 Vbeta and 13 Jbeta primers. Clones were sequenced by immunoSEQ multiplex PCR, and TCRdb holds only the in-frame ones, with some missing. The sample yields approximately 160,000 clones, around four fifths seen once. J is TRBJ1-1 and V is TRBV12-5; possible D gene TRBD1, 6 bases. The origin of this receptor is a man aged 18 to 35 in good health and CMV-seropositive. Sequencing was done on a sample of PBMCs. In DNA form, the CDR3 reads TGTGCTAGTGGTTTGGGGTTACAGGGCGCCACTGAAGCTTTCTTT. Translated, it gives CASGLGLQGATEAFF.